The T cell receptor beta chain described here comes from a study of T cell repertoires in cytomegalovirus infection. Study overall: As its CMV epitopes, the study selected recently identified HLA-C-restricted and well-studied HLA-B-restricted targets. It was the public TCR beta signatures that indicated both CMV infection and matching HLA type.

With 0 bases removed from V and 12 bases from J, the gap between germline ends came to 9 bases. The CDR3 runs 11 residues. Per the germline V gene, CDR1 is GTSNPN and CDR2 is SVGIG (reference sequence). TCRdb used MiXCR to reprocess the reads, holding one entry per CDR3 protein. Of approximately 260,000 distinct CDR3 sequences in the sample, about 20% were seen once. General study points: In two of eight donors, the top clonotype was HLA-C-restricted CMV-specific. Accumulated public TCR beta family frequency recognized individuals carrying CMV together with the relevant HLA.

Points on this clonotype: Its antigen is currently unknown.

Sample: cultured PBMCs, taken from culture after CMV antigen stimulation. This TCR was sampled from a human donor in good health (CMV status not recorded). Some clones in this sample may be carry-over from other donors' samples. The chain joins TRBV30 to TRBJ2-1; D may be TRBD1 (6 bases). The DNA for the CDR3 is TGTGCCTGGAGTGTACAGGGCAGGCAGTTCTTC. Its protein product is CAWSVQGRQFF.